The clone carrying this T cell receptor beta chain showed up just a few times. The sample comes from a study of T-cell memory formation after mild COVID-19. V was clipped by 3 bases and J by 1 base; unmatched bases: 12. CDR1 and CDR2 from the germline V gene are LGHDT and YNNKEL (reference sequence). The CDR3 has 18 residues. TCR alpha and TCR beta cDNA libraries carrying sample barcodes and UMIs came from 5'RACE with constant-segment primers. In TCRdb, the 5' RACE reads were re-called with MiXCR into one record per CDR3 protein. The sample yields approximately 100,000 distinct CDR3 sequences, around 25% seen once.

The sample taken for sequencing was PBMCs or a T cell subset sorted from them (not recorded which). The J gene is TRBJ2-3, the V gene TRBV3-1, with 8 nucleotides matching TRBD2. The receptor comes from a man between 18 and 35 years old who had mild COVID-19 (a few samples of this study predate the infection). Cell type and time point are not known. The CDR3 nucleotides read TGTGCCAGCAGCCAGACTCCGGGGGGGCCGGGCGGCACAGATACGCAGTATTTT. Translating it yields CASSQTPGGPGGTDTQYF.